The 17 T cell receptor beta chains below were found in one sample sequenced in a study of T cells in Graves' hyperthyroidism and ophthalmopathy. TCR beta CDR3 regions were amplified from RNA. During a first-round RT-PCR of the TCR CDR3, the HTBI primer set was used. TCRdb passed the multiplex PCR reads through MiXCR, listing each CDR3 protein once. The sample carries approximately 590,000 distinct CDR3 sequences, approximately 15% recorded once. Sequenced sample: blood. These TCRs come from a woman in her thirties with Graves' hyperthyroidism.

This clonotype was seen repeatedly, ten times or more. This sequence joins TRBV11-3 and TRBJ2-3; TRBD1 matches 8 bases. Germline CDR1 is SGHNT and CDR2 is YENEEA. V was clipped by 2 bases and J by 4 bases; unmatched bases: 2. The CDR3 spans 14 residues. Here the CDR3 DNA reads TGTGCCAGCAGCTTACAGGGGGCTCCAGATACGCAGTATTTT. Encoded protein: CASSLQGAPDTQYF.

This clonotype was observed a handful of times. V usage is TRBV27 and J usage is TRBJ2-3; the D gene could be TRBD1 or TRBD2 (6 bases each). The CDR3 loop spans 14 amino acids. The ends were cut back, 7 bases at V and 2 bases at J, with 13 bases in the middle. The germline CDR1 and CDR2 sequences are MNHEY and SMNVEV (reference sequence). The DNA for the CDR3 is TGTGCCAGCACCCGCGGGACAACCACAGATACGCAGTATTTT. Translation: CASTRGTTTDTQYF.

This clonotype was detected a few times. This chain's CDR3 is CASSLAVGGSVYEQYF. CDR3 coding DNA: TGTGCCAGCAGCTTAGCTGTGGGGGGGTCGGTCTACGAGCAGTACTTC. V usage is TRBV7-9 and J usage is TRBJ2-7, with TRBD2 matching 7 bases. CDR3 length: 16 amino acids. Germline-derived CDR1 and CDR2 are SEHNR and FQNEAQ (reference sequence). The ends lost 0 bases at V and 3 bases at J; junction bases unmatched: 8.

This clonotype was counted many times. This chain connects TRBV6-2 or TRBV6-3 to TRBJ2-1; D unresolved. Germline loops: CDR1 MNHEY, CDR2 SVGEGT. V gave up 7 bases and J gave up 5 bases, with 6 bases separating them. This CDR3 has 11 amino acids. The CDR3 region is CASIVNNEQFF. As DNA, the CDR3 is TGTGCCAGCATCGTCAACAATGAGCAGTTCTTC.

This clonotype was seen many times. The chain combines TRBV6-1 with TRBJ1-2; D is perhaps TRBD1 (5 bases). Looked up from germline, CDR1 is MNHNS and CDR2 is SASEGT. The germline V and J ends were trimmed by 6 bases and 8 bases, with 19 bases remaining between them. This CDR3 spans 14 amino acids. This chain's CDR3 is CASRDDRLSYGYTF. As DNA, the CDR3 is TGTGCCAGCAGAGATGACAGACTATCGTACGGCTACACCTTC.

The CDR3 sequence is CAISESIKAGEQYF. CDR3 nucleotides: TGTGCCATCAGTGAGTCGATTAAGGCGGGCGAGCAGTACTTC. This chain connects TRBV10-3 to TRBJ2-7; possible D gene TRBD2, 5 bases. Per germline, CDR1 ENHRY and CDR2 SYGVKD. The CDR3 covers 14 residues. The V end lost 0 bases, the J end lost 6 bases, and 12 bases lay between the germline ends.

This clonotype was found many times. This chain's CDR3 is CASSDGRASYEQYF. Here the CDR3 DNA reads TGTGCCAGCAGTGACGGCAGGGCCTCCTACGAGCAGTACTTC. This chain uses TRBV2 with TRBJ2-7; possible D gene TRBD1, 5 bases. V was pared by 3 bases and J by 0 bases, with 9 bases between. The CDR3 has 14 amino acids. CDR1 is SNHLY and CDR2 is FYNNEI in the germline V gene.

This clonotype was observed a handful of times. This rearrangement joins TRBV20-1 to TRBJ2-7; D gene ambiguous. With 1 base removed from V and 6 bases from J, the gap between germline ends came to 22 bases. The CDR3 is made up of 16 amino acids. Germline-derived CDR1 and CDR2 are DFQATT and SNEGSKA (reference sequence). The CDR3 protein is CSARAPDTPTVGEQYF. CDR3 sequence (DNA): TGCAGTGCTAGAGCCCCCGACACCCCGACCGTAGGCGAGCAGTACTTC.

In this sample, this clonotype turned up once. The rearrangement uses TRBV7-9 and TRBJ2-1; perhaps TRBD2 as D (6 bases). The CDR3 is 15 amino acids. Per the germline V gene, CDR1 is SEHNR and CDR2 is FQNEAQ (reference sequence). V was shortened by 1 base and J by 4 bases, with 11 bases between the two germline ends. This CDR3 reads CASSLGSGQYNEQFF. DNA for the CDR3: TGTGCCAGCAGCTTAGGTAGCGGACAATACAATGAGCAGTTCTTC.

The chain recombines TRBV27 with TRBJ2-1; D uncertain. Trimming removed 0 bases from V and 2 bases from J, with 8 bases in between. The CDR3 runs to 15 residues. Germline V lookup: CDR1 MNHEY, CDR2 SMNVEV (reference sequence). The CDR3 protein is CASSLSVTAYNEQFF. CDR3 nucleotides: TGTGCCAGCAGTTTATCCGTAACAGCCTACAATGAGCAGTTCTTC.

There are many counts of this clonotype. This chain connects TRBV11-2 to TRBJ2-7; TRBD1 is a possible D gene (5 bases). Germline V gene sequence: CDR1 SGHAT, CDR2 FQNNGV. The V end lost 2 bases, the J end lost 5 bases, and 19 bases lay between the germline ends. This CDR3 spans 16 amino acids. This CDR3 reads CASSLKSLQAGHEQYF. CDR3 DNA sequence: TGTGCCAGCAGCTTAAAGTCTTTACAGGCTGGACACGAGCAGTACTTC.

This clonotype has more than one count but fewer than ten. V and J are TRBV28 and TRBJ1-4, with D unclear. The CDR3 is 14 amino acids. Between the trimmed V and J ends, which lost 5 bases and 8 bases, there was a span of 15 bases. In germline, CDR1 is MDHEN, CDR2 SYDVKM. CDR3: CASSTHTIKEKLFF. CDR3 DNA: TGTGCCAGCAGTACCCACACGATAAAGGAAAAACTGTTTTTT.

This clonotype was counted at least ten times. In DNA, the CDR3 is TGTGCCAGCAAACTAGCGGGAGGGCCGACCTACAATGAGCAGTTCTTC. Protein sequence: CASKLAGGPTYNEQFF. The gene calls are TRBV7-2 and TRBJ2-1; 13 bases agree with TRBD2. There are 16 residues in the CDR3. CDR1 is SGHTA and CDR2 is FQGNSA in the germline V gene. With 7 bases clipped from V and 2 bases from J, the junction kept 5 bases outside the gene matches.

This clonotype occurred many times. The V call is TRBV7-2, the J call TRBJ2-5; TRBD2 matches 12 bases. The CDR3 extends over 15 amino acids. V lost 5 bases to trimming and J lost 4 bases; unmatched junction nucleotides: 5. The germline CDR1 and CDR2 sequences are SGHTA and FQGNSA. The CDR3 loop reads CASSLLAGGPETQYF. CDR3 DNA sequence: TGTGCCAGCAGCCTTCTAGCGGGAGGGCCAGAGACCCAGTACTTC. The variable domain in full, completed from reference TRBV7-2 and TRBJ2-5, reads GAGVSQSPSNKVTEKGKDVELRCDPISGHTALYWYRQSLGQGLEFLIYFQGNSAPDKSGLPSDRFSAERTGGSVSTLTIQRTQQEDSAVYLCASSLLAGGPETQYFGPGTRLLVL.

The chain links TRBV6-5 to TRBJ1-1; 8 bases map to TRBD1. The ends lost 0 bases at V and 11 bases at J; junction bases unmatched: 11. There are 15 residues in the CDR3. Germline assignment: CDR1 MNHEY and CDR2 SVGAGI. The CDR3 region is CASSYSPNQGAAAFF. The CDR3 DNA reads TGTGCCAGCAGTTACTCCCCGAACCAGGGGGCGGCTGCTTTCTTT.

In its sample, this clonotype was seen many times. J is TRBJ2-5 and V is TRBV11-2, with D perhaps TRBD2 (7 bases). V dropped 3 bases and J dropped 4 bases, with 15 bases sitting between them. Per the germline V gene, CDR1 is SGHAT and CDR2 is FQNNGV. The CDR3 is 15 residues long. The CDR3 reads CASSFPAGARETQYF. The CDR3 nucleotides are TGTGCCAGCAGCTTCCCGGCGGGGGCACGAGAGACCCAGTACTTC.

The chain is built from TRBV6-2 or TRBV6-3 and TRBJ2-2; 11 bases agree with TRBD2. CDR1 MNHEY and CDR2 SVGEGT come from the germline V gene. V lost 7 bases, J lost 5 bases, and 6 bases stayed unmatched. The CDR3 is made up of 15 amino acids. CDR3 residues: CASKYGTSGTGELFF. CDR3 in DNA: TGTGCCAGCAAGTACGGGACTAGCGGTACCGGGGAGCTGTTTTTT.